What follows are 9 T cell receptor beta chains derived from one specimen sequenced in a study of CXCR3-negative and CXCR3-positive naive CD8 T cells. Study results and limitations: The TRB CDR3s that CXCR3-positive naive cells carried were more hydrophobic than those of CXCR3-negative naive cells.

Antigen specificity for these receptors is unknown. UMI-labeled TRB cDNA libraries were prepared by 5' RACE. TCRdb reprocessed the 5' RACE reads and keeps a single row for each CDR3 protein, giving no DNA. The sample has about 120,000 distinct CDR3 sequences. Material for sequencing was naive CXCR3+ CD8+ T cells from blood. The sample's subset: CD45RO-CCR7+CD27+CD95- naive CD8+ T cells expressing CXCR3 (TNR3+). The source of these receptors is a human donor in good health. Some clones in this sample may be carry-over from other donors' samples.

This chain links TRBV12-3 or TRBV12-4 with TRBJ2-1. There are 15 residues in the CDR3. The CDR3 is CASSLQNPRTNEQFF.

The V and J genes are TRBV6-4 and TRBJ2-3; TCRdb reports TRBD2, a call that lacks DNA to check it against. CDR3 length: 16 residues. Germline values: CDR1 MRHNA, CDR2 SNTAGT. The CDR3 loop is CASSDSSGGAVDTQYF.

The chain couples TRBV7-9 to TRBJ2-3; the D call from TCRdb, TRBD1, cannot be confirmed without DNA. The CDR3 is made up of 16 amino acids. Looked up from germline, CDR1 is SEHNR and CDR2 is FQNEAQ (reference sequence). CDR3 sequence reads: CASSPPGGEDTDTQYF.

V usage is TRBV29-1 and J usage is TRBJ2-3; with no DNA, the TCRdb D assignment of TRBD1 cannot be verified. Per the germline V gene, CDR1 is SQVTM and CDR2 is ANQGSEA. This CDR3 spans 13 amino acids. The chain's CDR3 is CSVETESTDTQYF.

The rearrangement links TRBV7-9 to TRBJ1-1; TCRdb picks TRBD1, but there is no DNA to check that call. The CDR3 has 14 amino acids. The germline V gene encodes CDR1 SEHNR and CDR2 FQNEAQ (reference sequence). The CDR3 protein is CASSGRQGNTEAFF.

The CDR3 is CASSLFRSESYGYTF. The chain links TRBV28 to TRBJ1-2. The germline CDR1 and CDR2 sequences are MDHEN and SYDVKM. The CDR3 is 15 amino acids.

The V call is TRBV10-2, the J call TRBJ2-7. This CDR3 has 14 residues. Germline CDR1 WSHSY, CDR2 SAAADI. The CDR3 region is CASSESMGPYEQYF.

This chain uses TRBV29-1 with TRBJ2-7. CDR1 and CDR2 (germline): SQVTM, ANQGSEA. The CDR3 is made up of 13 amino acids. The CDR3 loop is CSVGADNAYEQYF.

The chain recombines TRBV21-1 with TRBJ1-2. TRBV21-1 is described as a pseudogene. This CDR3 has 13 residues. The CDR3 sequence: CASSKAPTRSYTF.